This T cell receptor beta chain came from a study of T cell responses to AZD1222 COVID-19 vaccine. Looking at the study overall: Both about-4-week and about-12-week second-dose recipients were combined.

Germline V lookup: CDR1 KGHSH, CDR2 LQKENI. The CDR3 has 14 amino acids. J gave up 5 bases and V 0 bases, and 0 bases lay outside the gene matches. Comments on this clone: Its antigen remains unknown.

The method was immunoSEQ multiplex PCR; TCRdb's version includes in-frame clones alone and lacks a portion of them. The sample includes more than 85,000 clones, roughly 80% seen only once; the top ten take 21%. Study results and limitations: Targets within unmutated variant regions were reportedly found for nearly half of spike-specific TCRs. Among AZD1222 vaccinees, only 5 or 6 were seropositive at baseline.

The rearrangement joins TRBV18 to TRBJ2-1, with 8 positions matching TRBD2. The receptor was isolated from an adult in good health. The material sequenced was peripheral blood, taken on day 0 of AZD1222 vaccination. The CDR3 sequence is CASSPPSGDNEQFF. The CDR3 DNA follows: TGTGCCAGCTCACCACCTAGCGGGGACAATGAGCAGTTCTTC.